Listed below are T cell receptor beta chains from one sample, sequenced in a study of T cell responses to AZD1222 COVID-19 vaccine. Method: immunoSEQ multiplex PCR; TCRdb's copy keeps in-frame clones and lacks some. Of approximately 140,000 clones listed, 90% to 95% are singletons. Here the sequenced sample was peripheral blood, taken on day 0 of AZD1222 vaccination. Receptor source: an adult in good health. CDR3s include the opening cysteine and the closing phenylalanine or tryptophan. Fields, in order: J gene, clone size, V gene, D gene, CDR3 DNA, CDR3 protein. D genes are given only for firm matches. For some rows the clone size is stated as once, few or many, or as a class when expanded; others skip it.

TRBJ1-1 - TRBV10-3 - TGTGCCACCGAAGGGTCGAACACTGAAGCTTTCTTT CATEGSNTEAFF
TRBJ2-7 - TRBV28 TRBD1 TGTGCCAGCAGTTCGGGACAGGGGGCGTTCTACGAGCAGTACTTC CASSSGQGAFYEQYF
TRBJ1-5 - TRBV7-3 TRBD1 TGTGCCAGCAGCCCAGGGACAGAACAGACTGGTCGCAATCAGCCCCAGCATTTT CASSPGTEQTGRNQPQHF
TRBJ2-1 once TRBV28 TRBD2 TGTGCCAGCAGCCTCAAAGTGACTAGCGGGAGCGGTAATGAGCAGTTCTTC CASSLKVTSGSGNEQFF
TRBJ2-3 - TRBV11-1 TRBD2 TGTGCCAGCAGCTCGAGTGGGGGGGGAGATACGCAGTATTTT CASSSSGGGDTQYF
TRBJ2-7 - TRBV27 TRBD2 TGTGCCAGCAGTTTATCCGGACTAGGAAGCTACGAGCAGTACTTC CASSLSGLGSYEQYF
TRBJ2-1 - TRBV27 TRBD2 TGTGCCAGTAGGACCACTAGCGGGACCTACAATGAGCAGTTCTTC CASRTTSGTYNEQFF
TRBJ2-7 - TRBV5-4 TRBD2 TGTGCCAGCAGCTTGGGGACTAGCGGGGAAAAAGGGCAGTACTTC CASSLGTSGEKGQYF
TRBJ1-2 - TRBV27 - TGTGCCAGCAGTTTATCCGCTCCCTCCGGGTATGGCTACACCTTC CASSLSAPSGYGYTF
TRBJ1-6 - TRBV6-5 - TGTGCCAGCCACCCGGGCTATAATTCACCCCTCCACTTT CASHPGYNSPLHF
TRBJ1-2 - TRBV6-2/TRBV6-3 - TGTGCCAGCAGCCCCACGGGGAGGGGAGGCTACACCTTC CASSPTGRGGYTF
TRBJ1-1 - TRBV15 - TGTGCCACCAGCCGTGTGGTACAGTCGCTACCCTCACTGAACACTGAAGCTTTCTTT CATSRVVQSLPSLNTEAFF
TRBJ1-1 - TRBV7-6 - TGTGCCAGCAGCCGAGGGACAACCACTGAAGCTTTCTTT CASSRGTTTEAFF
TRBJ1-2 - TRBV5-6 - TGTGCCAGCAGCCCGGAAAGGACAGTCGTCTATGGCTACACCTTC CASSPERTVVYGYTF
TRBJ1-4 - TRBV7-2 TRBD1 TGTGCCAGCAGCTTTGACAGGGGGCGTGATGAAAAACTGTTTTTT CASSFDRGRDEKLFF
TRBJ2-7 once TRBV5-8 - TGTGCCAGCACCCCCGCAAGGGGAACCTACGAGCAGTACTTC CASTPARGTYEQYF
TRBJ1-5 - TRBV24-1 - TGTGCCACCAGTGACTTAGGCCCCGGCAGCAATCAGCCCCAGCATTTT CATSDLGPGSNQPQHF
TRBJ1-3 - TRBV18 - TGTGCCAGCTCACCGAGCGAGGCATCCCCTGGAAACACCATATATTTT CASSPSEASPGNTIYF
TRBJ2-1 - TRBV2 - TGTGCCAGCAGGGTGGGGAAACTCACGCCAAGGCAGTTCTTC CASRVGKLTPRQFF
TRBJ2-5 - TRBV5-6 - TGTGCCAGCAGCTACAGGGAGACCCAGTACTTC CASSYRETQYF
TRBJ1-2 - TRBV12-3/TRBV12-4 - TGTGCCAGCAGCGCCGAACGGGGGGATGGCTACACCTTC CASSAERGDGYTF
TRBJ1-5 - TRBV7-2 - TGTGCCAGCAGCTTATCCTTGGAGTTATATAGCAATCAGCCCCAGCATTTT CASSLSLELYSNQPQHF
TRBJ2-5 - TRBV11-2 - TGTGCCAGCAGCTCTACGGGGCTAGCGTCACAACTATTACAAGAGACCCAGTACTTC CASSSTGLASQLLQETQYF
TRBJ2-1 - TRBV4-2 TRBD2 TGTGCCAGCAGCCAAGCGCCTAGCGGCTCCAATGAGCAGTTCTTC CASSQAPSGSNEQFF
TRBJ1-4 - TRBV19 TRBD1 TGTGCCAGTAGTATAGATTTTAGCACAGGGGGCACTAATGAAAAACTGTTTTTT CASSIDFSTGGTNEKLFF
TRBJ1-1 - TRBV21-1 - TGTGCCAGCAGCAATGTCGGGGACCCTAACACTGAAGCTTTCTTT CASSNVGDPNTEAFF
TRBJ2-2 - TRBV5-6 - TGTGCCAGCAGCTTTAGTTCGTCGCCGTTTTCCGGGGAGCTGTTTTTT CASSFSSSPFSGELFF
TRBJ2-5 - TRBV6-6 TRBD2 TGTGCCAGCGGCCTTAGCGGGGGGGCCTGGGAGACCCAGTACTTC CASGLSGGAWETQYF
TRBJ2-1 - TRBV3-1/TRBV3-2 TRBD2 TGTGCCAGCAGCCGCGGACTAGCGGGAAACGATGAGCAGTTCTTC CASSRGLAGNDEQFF
TRBJ1-4 - TRBV2 - TGTGCCAGCAGTGAAGCGCTGGGGCCAACTAATGAAAAACTGTTTTTT CASSEALGPTNEKLFF
TRBJ2-7 - TRBV11-2 TRBD1 TGTGCCAGCAGCTCCGGGACAGGGACCGAGCAGTACTTC CASSSGTGTEQYF
TRBJ1-6 - TRBV4-1 - TGCGCCAGCAGCCACGGGTTAGGGACGGACCTCTATAATTCACCCCTCCACTTT CASSHGLGTDLYNSPLHF
TRBJ2-7 once TRBV7-2 - TGTGCCAGCAGCCCCACTAGCTCTCCCTACGAGCAGTACTTC CASSPTSSPYEQYF
TRBJ2-1 once TRBV14 TRBD2 TGTGCCAGCAGCCACGGACTAGCGGGAGGGAAGAGTGAGCAGTTCTTC CASSHGLAGGKSEQFF
TRBJ1-3 - TRBV7-2 TRBD1 TGTGCCAGCAGCTTGACGACAGGGGCTGGAAACACCATATATTTT CASSLTTGAGNTIYF
TRBJ1-2 - TRBV27 - TGTGCCAGCATGGGTAGGGGAGGCTACACCTTC CASMGRGGYTF
TRBJ1-1 - TRBV5-1 TRBD1 TGCGCCAGCAGTCCGACAGGGGTGAACACTGAAGCTTTCTTT CASSPTGVNTEAFF
TRBJ2-7 - TRBV11-2 - TGTGCCAGCAGCTTAAATGGCTACGAGCAGTACTTC CASSLNGYEQYF
TRBJ2-7 - TRBV9 - TGTGCCAGCAGCTCCGCCGGCGGGGAGCAGTACTTC CASSSAGGEQYF
TRBJ2-3 - TRBV2 TRBD2 TGTGCCAGTTGGGGGAGGGCGGGCACAGATACGCAGTATTTT CASWGRAGTDTQYF
TRBJ1-4 - TRBV7-6 - TGTGCCAGCAGCTTAGGAACAGGGACAACTAATGAAAAACTGTTTTTT CASSLGTGTTNEKLFF
TRBJ2-3 - TRBV7-9 - TGTGCCAGCAGCCTCACAGATACGCAGTATTTT CASSLTDTQYF
TRBJ2-7 - TRBV28 TRBD1 TGTGCCAGCAGCCGATGGACAGGGGGGGACTACGAGCAGTACTTC CASSRWTGGDYEQYF
TRBJ1-2 - TRBV9 - TGTGCCAGCAGCGGTTCTGGGGGATTGTACTATGGCTACACCTTC CASSGSGGLYYGYTF
TRBJ2-7 - TRBV7-6 TRBD1 TGTGCCAGCAGCTTGGGACAGGGGGTCTACGAGCAGTACTTC CASSLGQGVYEQYF
TRBJ2-3 - TRBV9 TRBD2 TGTGCCAGTTCACCCCGGGGAGCGGGGGGCACAGATACGCAGTATTTT CASSPRGAGGTDTQYF
TRBJ1-2 - TRBV7-6 TRBD1 TGTGCCAGCAGCCTAGGGACAGTCCCTAACTATGGCTACACCTTC CASSLGTVPNYGYTF
TRBJ1-3 few TRBV9 - TGTGCCAGCAGCGTAGGGGGTGAGACCTCTGGAAACACCATATATTTT CASSVGGETSGNTIYF
TRBJ1-1 - TRBV7-2 TRBD1 TGTGCCAGCAGCAGGGGACAGATCCTGAACACTGAAGCTTTCTTT CASSRGQILNTEAFF
TRBJ2-5 - TRBV25-1 - TGTGCCAGCAGACCTACAGGGTTTAAGACCCAGTACTTC CASRPTGFKTQYF
TRBJ1-2 - TRBV7-2 - TGTGCCAGCAGCAAAGTTAACTATGGCTACACCTTC CASSKVNYGYTF
TRBJ1-1 - TRBV19 TRBD1 TGTGCCAGTAGTATGGTGGGGCAGGGGGTGGTCACTGAAGCTTTCTTT CASSMVGQGVVTEAFF